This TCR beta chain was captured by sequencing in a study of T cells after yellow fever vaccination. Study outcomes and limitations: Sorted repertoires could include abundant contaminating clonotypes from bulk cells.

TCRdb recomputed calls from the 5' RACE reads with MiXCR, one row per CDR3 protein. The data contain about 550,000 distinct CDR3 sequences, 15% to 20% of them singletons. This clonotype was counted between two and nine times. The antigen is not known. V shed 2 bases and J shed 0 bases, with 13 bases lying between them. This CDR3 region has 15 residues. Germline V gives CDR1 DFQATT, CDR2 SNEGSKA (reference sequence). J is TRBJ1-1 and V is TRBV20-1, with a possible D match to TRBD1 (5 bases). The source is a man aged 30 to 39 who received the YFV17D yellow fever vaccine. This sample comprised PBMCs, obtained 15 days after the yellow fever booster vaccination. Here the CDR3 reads CSARSGAGLNTEAFF. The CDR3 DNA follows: TGCAGTGCTAGATCTGGGGCGGGGCTGAACACTGAAGCTTTCTTT.